The 23 T cell receptor beta chains listed next were all sequenced from one sample in a study of cytomegalovirus exposure and HLA in healthy donors. Primers for the PCR totalled 60 Vbeta and 13 Jbeta. Clones were sequenced by immunoSEQ multiplex PCR, and TCRdb holds only the in-frame ones, with some missing. This sample has approximately 110,000 clones, with 60% to 75% found just once. Sequences were obtained from PBMCs. The receptors were sampled from a woman between 45 and 65 years old in good health and CMV-seropositive.

The genes are TRBV10-2 and TRBJ1-5, with TRBD1 as a possible D gene (6 bases). Germline CDR1 is WSHSY and CDR2 is SAAADI. Trimming removed 3 bases from V and 4 bases from J, with 10 bases in between. The CDR3 is 14 residues long. As DNA, the CDR3 is TGCGCCAGCAGTGAAGGGGGGGGGAATCAGCCCCAGCATTTT. Encoded protein: CASSEGGGNQPQHF.

The chain carries TRBV5-1 and TRBJ1-4; D is perhaps TRBD1 (6 bases). The length of the CDR3 is 16 residues. V was trimmed by 0 bases and J by 5 bases, leaving 14 bases between them. Germline loops: CDR1 SGHRS, CDR2 YFSETQ. The CDR3 region is CASSLGPQGKNEKLFF. In nucleotides, the CDR3 is TGCGCCAGCAGCTTGGGGCCGCAGGGGAAGAATGAAAAACTGTTTTTT.

The genes are TRBV7-9 and TRBJ2-1, with 7 bases lining up with TRBD2. Unmatched junction bases numbered 9, after V lost 5 bases and J lost 2 bases. Germline assignment: CDR1 SEHNR and CDR2 FQNEAQ (reference sequence). CDR3 length: 16 residues. CDR3 sequence (DNA): TGTGCCAGCAGCGCCGCGGGGGAACCCACCTACAATGAGCAGTTCTTC. Its protein is CASSAAGEPTYNEQFF.

CDR3 sequence reads: CASSEEGNQPQHF. DNA of the CDR3: TGTGCCAGCAGTGAAGAGGGAAATCAGCCCCAGCATTTT. This chain joins TRBV6-5 and TRBJ1-5, with D hard to call. This CDR3 comprises 13 residues. Trimming took off 5 bases at V and 4 bases at J, with 9 bases between the two ends. CDR1 and CDR2 (germline): MNHEY, SVGAGI.

This sequence joins TRBV4-2 and TRBJ2-7; maybe TRBD2 (6 bases). The V and J ends lost 5 bases and 6 bases respectively, with 23 bases between them. CDR1 and CDR2 from the germline V gene are LGHNA and YNFKEQ. The CDR3 is 16 residues long. CDR3: CASSSGTSRLKGEQYF. In nucleotides, the CDR3 is TGTGCCAGCAGCTCAGGAACTAGCCGGCTAAAGGGCGAGCAGTACTTC.

The chain joins TRBV7-9 to TRBJ2-7; a weak D match, TRBD2 (5 bases). The germline V gene encodes CDR1 SEHNR and CDR2 FQNEAQ (reference sequence). Trimming removed 4 bases at V and 0 bases at J, with 13 bases between. CDR3 length: 15 amino acids. CDR3 region: CASSSWTGDSYEQYF. The CDR3 nucleotides are TGTGCCAGCAGCTCATGGACTGGGGACTCCTACGAGCAGTACTTC. The entire variable domain, with the rest obtained from reference TRBV7-9 and TRBJ2-7, is as follows: DTGVSQNPRHKITKRGQNVTFRCDPISEHNRLYWYRQTLGQGPEFLTYFQNEAQLEKSRLLSDRFSAERPKGSFSTLEIQRTEQGDSAMYLCASSSWTGDSYEQYFGPGTRLTVT.

V and J are TRBV10-3 and TRBJ1-3; 7 positions agree with TRBD1. The V gene end was trimmed by 3 bases and the J gene end by 0 bases; junction bases not matched to a gene: 2. This CDR3 is built from 15 residues. Germline V gives CDR1 ENHRY, CDR2 SYGVKD. CDR3 region: CAISDGTASGNTIYF. CDR3 nucleotide sequence: TGTGCCATCAGTGATGGGACAGCCTCTGGAAACACCATATATTTT.

The chain employs TRBV5-4 and TRBJ2-5; 10 positions agree with TRBD1. The CDR3 is made up of 15 amino acids. V was pared by 0 bases and J by 5 bases, with 4 bases of the junction left unmatched. Per germline, CDR1 SGHNT and CDR2 YYREEE (reference sequence). CDR3 region: CASSLATGGEETQYF. The CDR3 bases are TGTGCCAGCAGCTTGGCGACAGGGGGCGAGGAGACCCAGTACTTC. The full variable domain, in which reference TRBV5-4 and TRBJ2-5 provide the parts outside the CDR3, is ETGVTQSPTHLIKTRGQQVTLRCSSQSGHNTVSWYQQALGQGPQFIFQYYREEENGRGNFPPRFSGLQFPNYSSELNVNALELDDSALYLCASSLATGGEETQYFGPGTRLLVL.

The rearrangement uses TRBV5-1 and TRBJ2-4, with a tentative D call TRBD1 (6 bases). This CDR3 is built from 15 residues. Trimming took off 5 bases at V and 2 bases at J, with 14 bases between the two ends. Germline CDR1 reads SGHRS; CDR2 reads YFSETQ. The CDR3, as DNA: TGCGCCAGCAGAAATACAGGGTATACCAAAAACATTCAGTACTTC. Amino acids: CASRNTGYTKNIQYF.

The chain's CDR3 is CASRLYGGRKETQYF. The CDR3 DNA reads TGTGCCAGCAGACTATACGGGGGGCGGAAAGAGACCCAGTACTTC. The chain is built from TRBV27 and TRBJ2-5; perhaps TRBD2 as D (7 bases). The CDR3 runs 15 residues. The germline CDR1 and CDR2 sequences are MNHEY and SMNVEV (reference sequence). V was shortened by 6 bases and J by 3 bases, with 17 bases between the two germline ends.

The chain couples TRBV29-1 to TRBJ1-2; weak D call: TRBD1 (6 bases). The CDR3 has 13 residues. Germline V gives CDR1 SQVTM, CDR2 ANQGSEA. The CDR3, as DNA: TGCGGCGGTGAGGGGGGAGGGGGCTATGGCTACACCTTC. It yields the protein CGGEGGGGYGYTF.

The chain uses TRBV5-1 and TRBJ2-5; possible D gene TRBD1, 5 bases. The germline V and J ends were trimmed by 5 bases and 0 bases, with 8 bases remaining between them. This CDR3 comprises 13 residues. Germline V lookup: CDR1 SGHRS, CDR2 YFSETQ. The CDR3 nucleotides read TGCGCCAGCAGTTTCAGGGACCAAGAGACCCAGTACTTC. Translated, it gives CASSFRDQETQYF.

This chain joins TRBV6-1 and TRBJ1-1; 7 nucleotides line up with TRBD1. Germline values: CDR1 MNHNS, CDR2 SASEGT. V gave up 4 bases and J gave up 5 bases; unmatched junction bases: 13. The length of the CDR3 is 16 residues. The CDR3 DNA follows: TGTGCCAGCAGTGGAGGGGGCGGTAAATTTTTGACTGAAGCTTTCTTT. Protein sequence: CASSGGGGKFLTEAFF.

V gene TRBV18 combines with J gene TRBJ1-2; no clear D. From germline, CDR1 is KGHSH and CDR2 LQKENI. The CDR3 spans 13 residues. Trimming left V 0 bases short and J 7 bases short, with 9 bases between. CDR3 coding DNA: TGTGCCAGCTCACCACCGAGTCTTCGTGGCTACACCTTC. Amino acid sequence: CASSPPSLRGYTF.

The CDR3 loop is CASSANAERGEQFF. As DNA, the CDR3 is TGTGCCAGCAGCGCTAATGCGGAGCGGGGGGAGCAGTTCTTC. V gene TRBV7-7 combines with J gene TRBJ2-1; 8 bases agree with TRBD2. The CDR3 totals 14 residues. V gave up 5 bases and J gave up 10 bases; unmatched junction bases: 10. Germline CDR1 and CDR2: SSHAT and FNYEAQ (reference sequence).

J is TRBJ2-1 and V is TRBV18; the match to TRBD2 covers 7 bases. V shed 3 bases, J shed 8 bases, and the junction held 10 bases outside the gene matches. In germline, CDR1 is KGHSH, CDR2 LQKENI. The CDR3 extends over 15 amino acids. CDR3 bases: TGTGCCAGCTCACCCCTCGCGGGGGATGGCTATGAGCAGTTCTTC. As protein: CASSPLAGDGYEQFF.

The chain links TRBV30 to TRBJ1-4, with D possibly TRBD1 on 5 matching bases. Germline lookup yields CDR1 GTSNPN and CDR2 SVGIG (reference sequence). This CDR3 is 14 amino acids long. V was cut by 5 bases and J by 6 bases, with 16 bases left in between. CDR3 sequence (DNA): TGTGCCTGGGGGGCTCCCGTCCGGGATGAAAAACTGTTTTTT. Residues: CAWGAPVRDEKLFF.

The chain combines TRBV11-3 with TRBJ1-2, with D perhaps matching TRBD1 (5 bases). Deletions cut 4 bases from V and 2 bases from J, with 14 bases between. Germline assignment: CDR1 SGHNT and CDR2 YENEEA. This CDR3 has 15 residues. DNA for the CDR3: TGTGCCAGCAGCTCGGAGGGGAGATCCAACTATGGCTACACCTTC. Translation gives CASSSEGRSNYGYTF.

As for this clone: The junction does not match germline at one end; this may be a read error. The V gene is TRBV6-5, the J gene TRBJ2-1; D unclear. CDR1 is MNHEY and CDR2 is SVGAGI in the germline V gene. The CDR3 has 11 residues. The CDR3: CTSSRGNEQFF. The CDR3 nucleotides are TGTACCAGCAGTCGAGGTAATGAGCAGTTCTTC.

J is TRBJ2-7 and V is TRBV15; D might be TRBD1 (6 bases). Germline CDR1 is LNHNV and CDR2 is YYDKDF (reference sequence). Trimming took 3 bases from V and 7 from J, leaving 16 bases between them. The CDR3 is 14 residues long. The CDR3 is CATSSRDTLGEQYF. Written as DNA, the CDR3 is TGTGCCACCAGCAGCCGGGACACTTTGGGGGAGCAGTACTTC.

This chain links TRBV10-2 with TRBJ2-2, with D tentatively TRBD1 (5 bases). The CDR3 is 16 residues long. The V and J ends lost 4 bases and 6 bases respectively, with 18 bases between them. The germline V gene has CDR1 WSHSY and CDR2 SAAADI. The DNA for the CDR3 is TGCGCCAGCAGTGCGTGGCAGGACATCTCCCCCGGGGAGCTGTTTTTT. It translates to CASSAWQDISPGELFF.

The V and J genes are TRBV19 and TRBJ1-2; D remains unclear. V shed 3 bases and J shed 5 bases, with 13 bases lying between them. Germline V gene sequence: CDR1 LNHDA, CDR2 SQIVND (reference sequence). This CDR3 has 14 residues. The CDR3 DNA sequence: TGTGCCAGTAGTATTTCGGCGGGTGGTTATGGCTACACCTTC. Translating gives CASSISAGGYGYTF.

Points on this clone: Other DNA sequences in the same sample also yield this CDR3. This chain uses TRBV5-6 with TRBJ1-1; no clear D. The germline V gene has CDR1 SGHDT and CDR2 YYEEEE. V lost 4 bases to trimming and J lost 1 base, with 14 bases between them. CDR3 length equals 15 residues. The CDR3 coding sequence is TGTGCCAGCAGCCCATTGGGAGCCGCGAACACTGAAGCTTTCTTT. Translating it yields CASSPLGAANTEAFF.